These 24 T cell receptor beta chains share one sample of origin, sequenced in a study of CD8 T cells in Susac syndrome. RNA in amounts of about 0.5 to 1 ug was reverse transcribed with random hexamers. TCRdb re-derived calls from the immunoSEQ multiplex PCR reads in MiXCR, one entry per CDR3 protein. This table holds fewer than 150,000 distinct CDR3 sequences, around nine tenths found once. Sample: CD8+ T cells from PBMCs. These receptors were taken from a human donor with multiple sclerosis.

This chain uses TRBV12-3 or TRBV12-4 with TRBJ2-1, with TRBD2 matching over 8 bases. The CDR3 covers 14 residues. V was pared by 7 bases and J by 4 bases, with 6 bases of the junction left unmatched. DNA of the CDR3: TGTGCCAGCACCCGGGGGGGGGCTTACAATGAGCAGTTCTTC. Protein sequence: CASTRGGAYNEQFF.

The rearrangement uses TRBV4-3 and TRBJ2-1, with D uncertain. CDR1 and CDR2 (germline): LGHNA, YSLEER. The CDR3 runs 16 residues. Trimming removed 1 base at V and 0 bases at J, with 10 bases between. The CDR3 DNA reads TGCGCCAGCAGCCAAGTGGAGCGCAGCTCCTACAATGAGCAGTTCTTC. It yields the protein CASSQVERSSYNEQFF.

The genes are TRBV27 and TRBJ2-5, with 8 bases that match TRBD2. Unmatched junction bases numbered 6, after V lost 4 bases and J lost 5 bases. Per germline, CDR1 MNHEY and CDR2 SMNVEV (reference sequence). The CDR3 extends over 14 amino acids. The CDR3 bases are TGTGCCAGCAGTTCCTGGACGGGGGGGGAGACCCAGTACTTC. Residues: CASSSWTGGETQYF.

This clonotype has just one count. The chain uses TRBV29-1 and TRBJ2-2, with 8 positions matching TRBD1. The CDR3 has 14 residues. The J segment lost 5 bases and the V segment lost 6 bases, leaving 8 bases of the junction unmatched. Germline CDR1 is SQVTM and CDR2 is ANQGSEA. In nucleotides, the CDR3 is TGCAGCGTCCGACCGGACAGGGCGACCGGGGAGCTGTTTTTT. Encoded protein: CSVRPDRATGELFF.

The chain is built from TRBV27 and TRBJ1-2; D uncertain. This CDR3 has 16 residues. Germline V gene lookup returns CDR1 MNHEY and CDR2 SMNVEV (reference sequence). Deletions cut 5 bases from V and 4 bases from J, with 20 bases between. CDR3 sequence: CASSPMDGGKTYGYTF. DNA of the CDR3: TGTGCCAGCAGTCCAATGGACGGAGGAAAGACCTATGGCTACACCTTC.

The chain employs TRBV6-5 and TRBJ1-3; a weak D match, TRBD1 (6 bases). The CDR3 consists of 14 residues. V dropped 6 bases and J dropped 0 bases, with 9 bases sitting between them. Per the germline V gene, CDR1 is MNHEY and CDR2 is SVGAGI. The CDR3 sequence: CASRGDNSGNTIYF. The CDR3 DNA follows: TGTGCCAGCAGGGGGGACAACTCTGGAAACACCATATATTTT.

V and J are TRBV27 and TRBJ1-2; no firm D call. Trimming removed 4 bases from V and 4 bases from J, with 16 bases in between. Germline assignment: CDR1 MNHEY and CDR2 SMNVEV (reference sequence). The CDR3 covers 15 residues. The CDR3 nucleotides read TGTGCCAGCAGTTCCCAAGGGCTCCTACTCTATGGCTACACCTTC. This translates into CASSSQGLLLYGYTF.

V is TRBV5-1 and J is TRBJ2-5; D perhaps matches TRBD1 (5 bases). Germline V lookup: CDR1 SGHRS, CDR2 YFSETQ. Trimming cost V 4 bases and J 4 bases, with 17 bases left between them. The CDR3 loop spans 15 amino acids. The CDR3 DNA sequence: TGCGCCAGCAGCCCCGGACCTAGTCAGGGAGAGACCCAGTACTTC. Translating gives CASSPGPSQGETQYF.

CDR3 in DNA: TGTGCCAGCAGCGTAGCCACAGGTACTAGCGGGAGTTTGCGAGCGGGAGAGACCCAGTACTTC. Translated: CASSVATGTSGSLRAGETQYF. This sequence joins TRBV9 and TRBJ2-5, with 11 positions matching TRBD2. The germline gives CDR1 SGDLS, CDR2 YYNGEE. The CDR3 length is 21 residues. The junction had 20 bases not matched to a gene; V was cut back by 0 bases and J by 4 bases. The full variable domain, in which reference TRBV9 and TRBJ2-5 provide the parts outside the CDR3, is DSGVTQTPKHLITATGQRVTLRCSPRSGDLSVYWYQQSLDQGLQFLIQYYNGEERAKGNILERFSAQQFPDLHSELNLSSLELGDSALYFCASSVATGTSGSLRAGETQYFGPGTRLLVL.

CDR3 sequence (DNA): TGTGCCAGCAGCCAAGACGGATGGTGGAACACTGAAGCTTTCTTT. Residues: CASSQDGWWNTEAFF. The chain employs TRBV3-1 and TRBJ1-1; D is unclear. The CDR3 loop spans 15 amino acids. V was trimmed by 0 bases and J by 1 base, leaving 9 bases between them. The germline V gene has CDR1 LGHDT and CDR2 YNNKEL (reference sequence).

The CDR3 DNA reads as TGTGCCAGCAGCTTTGACCGGGATGCGAACGAAGCTTTCTTT. Translating gives CASSFDRDANEAFF. The V and J genes are TRBV13 and TRBJ1-1; D is undetermined. Trimming pared 3 bases from V and 8 bases from J, leaving 16 bases between. Looked up from germline, CDR1 is PRHDT and CDR2 is FYEKMQ (reference sequence). The CDR3 contains 14 residues.

This clonotype came up once. The chain employs TRBV6-1 and TRBJ2-7, with 7 bases fitting TRBD1. Trimming took 2 bases from V and 1 from J; bases not matched to a gene: 2. Per the germline V gene, CDR1 is MNHNS and CDR2 is SASEGT. This CDR3 comprises 14 residues. The CDR3 DNA reads TGTGCCAGCAGTGAAAGGGACAGATCCTACGAGCAGTACTTC. Protein product: CASSERDRSYEQYF.

The gene calls are TRBV12-3 or TRBV12-4 and TRBJ1-6; D remains unclear. The V end was cut by 5 bases, the J end by 10 bases, with 9 bases between. The CDR3 has 12 amino acids. The CDR3 here is CASSGLNSPLHF. The DNA of the CDR3 is TGTGCCAGCAGTGGCTTAAACTCACCCCTCCACTTT.

The chain recombines TRBV9 with TRBJ2-1; TRBD2 matches at 7 bases. This CDR3 has 16 residues. V trimming: 0 bases; J trimming: 4 bases; junction bases outside the gene matches: 7. Germline V lookup: CDR1 SGDLS, CDR2 YYNGEE. CDR3 sequence (DNA): TGTGCCAGCAGCGTAGCAGCAGCGGGATGGTACAATGAGCAGTTCTTC. Amino acid sequence: CASSVAAAGWYNEQFF.

This chain uses TRBV27 with TRBJ1-4; D gene ambiguous. The CDR3 has 15 amino acids. The V end was cut by 5 bases, the J end by 0 bases, with 10 bases between. CDR1 MNHEY and CDR2 SMNVEV come from the germline V gene (reference sequence). The CDR3 sequence: CASSRTATTNEKLFF. The CDR3 DNA is TGTGCCAGCAGTAGGACGGCAACAACTAATGAAAAACTGTTTTTT.

The chain joins TRBV29-1 to TRBJ2-1; D might be TRBD2 (6 bases). The germline gives CDR1 SQVTM, CDR2 ANQGSEA. The CDR3 is 10 residues long. Trimming removed 7 bases from V and 10 bases from J, with 11 bases in between. Here the CDR3 reads CSAVLAEQFF. CDR3 DNA sequence: TGCAGCGCCGTTCTAGCGGAGCAGTTCTTC.

This clonotype was recorded once. The conserved closing phenylalanine or tryptophan is absent in this CDR3, likely reflecting a read error. The CDR3 sequence: CASSQGVLNPDTQYL. The CDR3 region has the DNA TGTGCCAGCAGCCAAGGCGTCCTCAACCCAGATACGCAGTATCTT. The chain uses TRBV14 and TRBJ2-3; no reliable D call. In germline, CDR1 is SGHDN, CDR2 FVKESK. Trimming pared 1 base from V and 4 bases from J, leaving 12 bases between. The CDR3 has 15 residues.

The gene calls are TRBV3-1 and TRBJ1-4; no clear D. Trimming removed 1 base from V and 10 bases from J, with 10 bases in between. The CDR3 is 13 residues long. Germline V gene lookup returns CDR1 LGHDT and CDR2 YNNKEL (reference sequence). CDR3 nucleotide sequence: TGTGCCAGCAGCCAAGTCGTAGAGCCAAAACTGTTTTTT. Translation gives CASSQVVEPKLFF. The whole variable domain, filled in from reference TRBV3-1 and TRBJ1-4, reads DTAVSQTPKYLVTQMGNDKSIKCEQNLGHDTMYWYKQDSKKFLKIMFSYNNKELIINETVPNRFSPKSPDKAHLNLHINSLELGDSAVYFCASSQVVEPKLFFGSGTQLSVL.

The V call is TRBV19, the J call TRBJ1-1; D gene ambiguous. The V end was cut by 7 bases, the J end by 0 bases, with 21 bases between. CDR3 length: 17 amino acids. From germline, CDR1 is LNHDA and CDR2 SQIVND (reference sequence). CDR3 sequence reads: CASTSRPDYKLNTEAFF. The CDR3, as DNA: TGTGCCAGTACCTCTAGGCCGGACTATAAACTGAACACTGAAGCTTTCTTT. Variable domain in full (rest from reference TRBV19 and TRBJ1-1): DGGITQSPKYLFRKEGQNVTLSCEQNLNHDAMYWYRQDPGQGLRLIYYSQIVNDFQKGDIAEGYSVSREKKESFPLTVTSAQKNPTAFYLCASTSRPDYKLNTEAFFGQGTRLTVV.

The chain joins TRBV3-1 to TRBJ1-5, with TRBD1 matching over 7 bases. CDR1 is LGHDT, CDR2 YNNKEL, per germline (reference sequence). V trimming: 5 bases; J trimming: 5 bases; junction bases outside the gene matches: 6. The CDR3 covers 14 residues. The CDR3 region has the DNA TGTGCCAGCAGCTCCGGGACAGCAGATCAGCCCCAGCATTTT. Its protein product is CASSSGTADQPQHF.

The rearrangement uses TRBV9 and TRBJ1-1; TRBD1 might be the D (5 bases). Trimming left V 0 bases short and J 1 base short, with 10 bases between. The germline CDR1 and CDR2 sequences are SGDLS and YYNGEE. This CDR3 region has 15 residues. The CDR3 sequence: CASSVEGTGNTEAFF. CDR3 bases: TGTGCCAGCAGCGTAGAAGGGACGGGGAACACTGAAGCTTTCTTT.

The chain recombines TRBV29-1 with TRBJ1-2; D ambiguous. The CDR3 is 17 amino acids. V lost 0 bases and J 3 bases, leaving 20 bases between the germline ends. Germline-derived CDR1 and CDR2 are SQVTM and ANQGSEA. CDR3 nucleotides: TGCAGCGTTGAAGATCTTTTTGGGGAGTCATCGGACTATGGCTACACCTTC. Protein product: CSVEDLFGESSDYGYTF.

This clonotype was seen only once. The gene calls are TRBV6-5 and TRBJ2-7; 9 bases are a match to TRBD2. Germline V gives CDR1 MNHEY, CDR2 SVGAGI. J gave up 0 bases and V 4 bases, and 4 bases lay outside the gene matches. This CDR3 is built from 15 residues. In DNA, the CDR3 is TGTGCCAGCAGTTCAGGACTAGCGATCTCCTACGAGCAGTACTTC. This sequence encodes CASSSGLAISYEQYF.

The chain joins TRBV27 to TRBJ2-7, with no clear D. The CDR3 runs 12 residues. Germline V lookup: CDR1 MNHEY, CDR2 SMNVEV (reference sequence). Trimming took 4 bases from V and 2 from J, leaving 6 bases between them. CDR3 residues: CASSSPTYEQYF. CDR3 sequence (DNA): TGTGCCAGCAGTTCCCCCACCTACGAGCAGTACTTC.